This TCR beta chain appears in the sequencing data of a study of cytomegalovirus exposure and HLA in healthy donors. A multiplex PCR was run with 60 Vbeta primers and 13 Jbeta primers. Data came from immunoSEQ multiplex PCR; TCRdb stores just in-frame clones and leaves some out. The table includes 150,000 to 200,000 clones, 68% detected once. CDR1 and CDR2 from the germline V gene are SGHTA and FQGNSA. Trimming stripped 6 bases from V and 0 bases from J, with 14 bases between. The CDR3 has 15 amino acids. A single count supports this clone. The identical CDR3 is also encoded by other nucleotide sequences in the sample.

The clonotype was recovered from a woman aged 40 to 50 in good health and CMV-seropositive. The chain couples TRBV7-2 to TRBJ1-1; D is uncertain. The sample comprised PBMCs. CDR3 protein: CASSLGGSMNTEAFF. CDR3 coding DNA: TGTGCCAGCAGTCTAGGTGGCAGCATGAACACTGAAGCTTTCTTT.